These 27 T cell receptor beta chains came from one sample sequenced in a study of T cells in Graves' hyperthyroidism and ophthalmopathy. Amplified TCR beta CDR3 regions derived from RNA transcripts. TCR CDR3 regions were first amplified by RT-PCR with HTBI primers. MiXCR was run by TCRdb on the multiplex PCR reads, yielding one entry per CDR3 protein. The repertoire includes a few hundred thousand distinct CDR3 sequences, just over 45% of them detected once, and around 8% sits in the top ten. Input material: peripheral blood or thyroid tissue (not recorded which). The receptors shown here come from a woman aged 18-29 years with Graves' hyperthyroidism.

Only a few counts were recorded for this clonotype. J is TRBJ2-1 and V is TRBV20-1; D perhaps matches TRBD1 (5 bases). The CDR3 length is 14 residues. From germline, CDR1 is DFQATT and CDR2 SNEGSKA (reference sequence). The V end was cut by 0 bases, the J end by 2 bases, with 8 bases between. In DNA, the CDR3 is TGCAGTGCTAGAGAGGTAGGGGCCTACAATGAGCAGTTCTTC. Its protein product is CSAREVGAYNEQFF.

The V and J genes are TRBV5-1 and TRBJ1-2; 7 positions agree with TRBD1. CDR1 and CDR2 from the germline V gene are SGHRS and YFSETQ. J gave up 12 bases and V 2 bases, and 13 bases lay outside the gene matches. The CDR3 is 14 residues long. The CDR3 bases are TGCGCCAGCAGCTTAGTACAGGGGCCGTCTGGAAACACCTTC. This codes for CASSLVQGPSGNTF.

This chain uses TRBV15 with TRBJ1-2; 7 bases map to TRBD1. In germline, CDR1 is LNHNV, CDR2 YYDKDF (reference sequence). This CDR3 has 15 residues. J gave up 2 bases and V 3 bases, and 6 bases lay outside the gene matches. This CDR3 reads CATSSLDRENYGYTF. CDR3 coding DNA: TGTGCCACCAGCAGCCTCGACAGGGAAAACTATGGCTACACCTTC.

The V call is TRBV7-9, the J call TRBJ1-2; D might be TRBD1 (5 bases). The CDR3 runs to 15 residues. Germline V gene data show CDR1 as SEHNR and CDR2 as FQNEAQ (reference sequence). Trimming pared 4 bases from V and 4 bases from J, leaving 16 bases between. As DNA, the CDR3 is TGTGCCAGCAGCTATAGCGGGGGAGGTCTCTATGGCTACACCTTC. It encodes CASSYSGGGLYGYTF.

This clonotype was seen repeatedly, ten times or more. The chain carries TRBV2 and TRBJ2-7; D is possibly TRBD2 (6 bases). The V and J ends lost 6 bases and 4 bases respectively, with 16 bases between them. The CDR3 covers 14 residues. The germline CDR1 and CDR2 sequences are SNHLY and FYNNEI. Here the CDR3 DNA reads TGTGCCAGCAGCGGGGTGGCGGAGGGGTACGAGCAGTACTTC. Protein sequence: CASSGVAEGYEQYF.

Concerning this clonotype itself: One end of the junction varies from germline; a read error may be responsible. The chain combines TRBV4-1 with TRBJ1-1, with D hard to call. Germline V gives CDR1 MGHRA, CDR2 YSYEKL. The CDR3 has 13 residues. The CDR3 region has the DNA TGCACCAGCAGAGGTTTAACGGACACTGAAGCTTTCTTT. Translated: CTSRGLTDTEAFF.

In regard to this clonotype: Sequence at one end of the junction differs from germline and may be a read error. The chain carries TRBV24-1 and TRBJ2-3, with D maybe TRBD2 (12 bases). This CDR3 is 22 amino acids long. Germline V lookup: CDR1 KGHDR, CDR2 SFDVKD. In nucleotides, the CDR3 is TGTGCCACCAGTGATCCCGGGACAGGGGGACATCAGACTAGCGGGAGAACAGATCCGCAGTATTTT. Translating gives CATSDPGTGGHQTSGRTDPQYF.

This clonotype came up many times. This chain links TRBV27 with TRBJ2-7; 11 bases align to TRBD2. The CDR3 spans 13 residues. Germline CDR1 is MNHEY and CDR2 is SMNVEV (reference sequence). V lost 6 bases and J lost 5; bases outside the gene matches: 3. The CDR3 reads CASRRGLADEQYF. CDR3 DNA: TGTGCCAGCAGACGGGGACTAGCGGACGAGCAGTACTTC.

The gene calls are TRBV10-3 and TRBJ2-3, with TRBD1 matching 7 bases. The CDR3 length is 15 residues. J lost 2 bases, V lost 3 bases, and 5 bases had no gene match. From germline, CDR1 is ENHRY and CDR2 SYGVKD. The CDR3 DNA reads TGTGCCATCAGTGAACAGACAGGGCCCACAGATACGCAGTATTTT. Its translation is CAISEQTGPTDTQYF.

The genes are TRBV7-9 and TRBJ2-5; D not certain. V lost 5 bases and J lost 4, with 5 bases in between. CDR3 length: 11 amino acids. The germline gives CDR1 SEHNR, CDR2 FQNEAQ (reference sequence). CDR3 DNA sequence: TGTGCCAGCAGCGCTACAGAGACCCAGTACTTC. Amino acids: CASSATETQYF.

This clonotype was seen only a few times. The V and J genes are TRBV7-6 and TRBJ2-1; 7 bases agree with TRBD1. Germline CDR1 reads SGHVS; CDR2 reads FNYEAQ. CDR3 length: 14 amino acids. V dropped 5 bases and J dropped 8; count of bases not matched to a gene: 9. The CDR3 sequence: CASSPRQGRDEQFF. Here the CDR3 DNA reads TGTGCCAGCAGCCCACGACAGGGTCGGGATGAGCAGTTCTTC.

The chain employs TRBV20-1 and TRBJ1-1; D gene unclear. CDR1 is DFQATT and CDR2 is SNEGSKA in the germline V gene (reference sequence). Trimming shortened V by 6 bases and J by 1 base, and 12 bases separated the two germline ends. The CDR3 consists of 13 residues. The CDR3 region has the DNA TGCAGTGCAGCTAGCGGACCGAACACTGAAGCTTTCTTT. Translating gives CSAASGPNTEAFF.

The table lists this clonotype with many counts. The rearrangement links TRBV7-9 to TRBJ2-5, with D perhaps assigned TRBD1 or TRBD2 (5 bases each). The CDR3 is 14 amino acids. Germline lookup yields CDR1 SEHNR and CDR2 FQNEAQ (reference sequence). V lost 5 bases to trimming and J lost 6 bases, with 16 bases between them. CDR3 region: CASSPGTSLQTQYF. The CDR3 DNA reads TGTGCCAGCAGCCCCGGGACGTCCCTGCAGACCCAGTACTTC.

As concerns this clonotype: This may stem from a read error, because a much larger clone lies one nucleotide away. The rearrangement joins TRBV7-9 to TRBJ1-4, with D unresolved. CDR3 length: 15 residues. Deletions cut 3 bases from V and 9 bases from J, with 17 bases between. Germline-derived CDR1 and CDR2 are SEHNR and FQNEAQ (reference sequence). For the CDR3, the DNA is TGTGCCAGCAGCTTCGAGACAACGTCGAGGAAAAAACTGTTTTTT. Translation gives CASSFETTSRKKLFF.

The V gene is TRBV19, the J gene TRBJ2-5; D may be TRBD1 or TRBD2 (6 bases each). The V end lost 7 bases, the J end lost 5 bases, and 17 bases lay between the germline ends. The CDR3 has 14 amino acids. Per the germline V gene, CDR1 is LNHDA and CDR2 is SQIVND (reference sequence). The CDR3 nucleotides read TGTGCCAGTACCCTGGGTAGGGGGGACGAGACCCAGTACTTC. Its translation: CASTLGRGDETQYF.

CDR3 amino acids: CASGGTRDLYGYTF. CDR3 DNA: TGTGCCAGCGGAGGAACTCGGGACCTCTATGGCTACACCTTC. The genes are TRBV2 and TRBJ1-2; maybe TRBD1 (5 bases). Germline V gene lookup returns CDR1 SNHLY and CDR2 FYNNEI. V shed 8 bases and J shed 4 bases, with 17 bases lying between them. The CDR3 consists of 14 residues.

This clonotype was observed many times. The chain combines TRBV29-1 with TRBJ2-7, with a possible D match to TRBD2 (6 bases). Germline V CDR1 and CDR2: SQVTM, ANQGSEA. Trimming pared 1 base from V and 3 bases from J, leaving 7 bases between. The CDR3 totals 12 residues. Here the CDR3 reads CSVEGLGYEQYF. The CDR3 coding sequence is TGCAGCGTTGAAGGACTAGGCTACGAGCAGTACTTC.

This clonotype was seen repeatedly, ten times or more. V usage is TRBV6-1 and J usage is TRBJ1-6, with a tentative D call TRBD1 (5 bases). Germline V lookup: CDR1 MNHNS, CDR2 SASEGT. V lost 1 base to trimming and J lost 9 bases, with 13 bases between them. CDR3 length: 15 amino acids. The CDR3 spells CASSEVRLGVSPLHF. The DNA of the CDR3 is TGTGCCAGCAGTGAAGTAAGGCTGGGGGTTTCACCCCTCCACTTT.

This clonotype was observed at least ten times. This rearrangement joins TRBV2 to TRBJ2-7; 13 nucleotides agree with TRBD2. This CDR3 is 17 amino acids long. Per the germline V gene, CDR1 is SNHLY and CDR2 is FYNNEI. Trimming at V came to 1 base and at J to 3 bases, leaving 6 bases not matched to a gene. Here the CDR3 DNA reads TGTGCCAGCAGTGAAGGGACTAGCGGGAGTCTTCTCTACGAGCAGTACTTC. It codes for CASSEGTSGSLLYEQYF.

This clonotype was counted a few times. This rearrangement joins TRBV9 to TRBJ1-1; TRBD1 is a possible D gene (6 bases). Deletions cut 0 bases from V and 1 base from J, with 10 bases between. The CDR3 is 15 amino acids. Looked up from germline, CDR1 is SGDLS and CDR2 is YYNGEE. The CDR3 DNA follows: TGTGCCAGCAGCGTAGGGGGGGCCCAGAACACTGAAGCTTTCTTT. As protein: CASSVGGAQNTEAFF.

CDR3 coding DNA: TGTGCCAGCAGCCCGACGCCACGGGGCACCGGGGAGCTGTTTTTT. It translates to CASSPTPRGTGELFF. V is TRBV7-2 and J is TRBJ2-2, with TRBD2 as a possible D gene (5 bases). The germline gives CDR1 SGHTA, CDR2 FQGNSA. The CDR3 extends over 15 amino acids. V gave up 5 bases and J gave up 4 bases, with 14 bases separating them.

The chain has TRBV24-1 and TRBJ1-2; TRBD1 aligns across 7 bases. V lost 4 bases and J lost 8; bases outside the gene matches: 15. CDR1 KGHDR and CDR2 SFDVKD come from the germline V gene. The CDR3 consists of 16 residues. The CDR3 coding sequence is TGTGCCACCAGTGAGAGTGGGACCGGGACAGTAAGCGGCTACACCTTC. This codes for CATSESGTGTVSGYTF.

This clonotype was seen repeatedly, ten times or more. This chain's CDR3 is CATSGGRLNQPQHF. The CDR3 DNA reads TGTGCCACATCTGGCGGCAGGCTCAATCAGCCCCAGCATTTT. This chain connects TRBV19 to TRBJ1-5; no firm D call. CDR3 size: 14 residues. Trimming pared 10 bases from V and 3 bases from J, leaving 16 bases between. Per germline, CDR1 LNHDA and CDR2 SQIVND (reference sequence).

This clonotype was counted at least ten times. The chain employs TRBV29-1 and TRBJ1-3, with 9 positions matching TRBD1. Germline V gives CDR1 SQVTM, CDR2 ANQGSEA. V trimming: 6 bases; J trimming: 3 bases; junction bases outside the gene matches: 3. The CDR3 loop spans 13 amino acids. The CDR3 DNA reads TGCAGCGTAGGGACAGGGAATGGAAACACCATATATTTT. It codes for CSVGTGNGNTIYF.

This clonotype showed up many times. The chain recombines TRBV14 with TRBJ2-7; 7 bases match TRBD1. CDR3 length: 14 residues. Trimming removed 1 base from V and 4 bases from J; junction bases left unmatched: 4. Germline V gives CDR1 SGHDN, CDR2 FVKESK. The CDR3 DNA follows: TGTGCCAGCAGCCAAGGACAGGGTGGGTACGAGCAGTACTTC. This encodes CASSQGQGGYEQYF.

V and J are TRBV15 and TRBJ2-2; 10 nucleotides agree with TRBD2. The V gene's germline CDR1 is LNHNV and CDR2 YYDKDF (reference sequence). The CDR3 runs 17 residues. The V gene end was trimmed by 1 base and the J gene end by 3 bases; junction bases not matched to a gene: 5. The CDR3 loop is CATSRVGLADHTGELFF. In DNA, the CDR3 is TGTGCCACCAGCAGAGTAGGACTAGCGGATCACACCGGGGAGCTGTTTTTT.

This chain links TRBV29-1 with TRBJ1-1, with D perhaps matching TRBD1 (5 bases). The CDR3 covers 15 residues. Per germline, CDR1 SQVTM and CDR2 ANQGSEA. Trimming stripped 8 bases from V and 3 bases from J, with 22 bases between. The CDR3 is CSLPWARRGDTEAFF. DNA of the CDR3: TGCAGCTTACCTTGGGCCAGGAGAGGGGACACTGAAGCTTTCTTT.